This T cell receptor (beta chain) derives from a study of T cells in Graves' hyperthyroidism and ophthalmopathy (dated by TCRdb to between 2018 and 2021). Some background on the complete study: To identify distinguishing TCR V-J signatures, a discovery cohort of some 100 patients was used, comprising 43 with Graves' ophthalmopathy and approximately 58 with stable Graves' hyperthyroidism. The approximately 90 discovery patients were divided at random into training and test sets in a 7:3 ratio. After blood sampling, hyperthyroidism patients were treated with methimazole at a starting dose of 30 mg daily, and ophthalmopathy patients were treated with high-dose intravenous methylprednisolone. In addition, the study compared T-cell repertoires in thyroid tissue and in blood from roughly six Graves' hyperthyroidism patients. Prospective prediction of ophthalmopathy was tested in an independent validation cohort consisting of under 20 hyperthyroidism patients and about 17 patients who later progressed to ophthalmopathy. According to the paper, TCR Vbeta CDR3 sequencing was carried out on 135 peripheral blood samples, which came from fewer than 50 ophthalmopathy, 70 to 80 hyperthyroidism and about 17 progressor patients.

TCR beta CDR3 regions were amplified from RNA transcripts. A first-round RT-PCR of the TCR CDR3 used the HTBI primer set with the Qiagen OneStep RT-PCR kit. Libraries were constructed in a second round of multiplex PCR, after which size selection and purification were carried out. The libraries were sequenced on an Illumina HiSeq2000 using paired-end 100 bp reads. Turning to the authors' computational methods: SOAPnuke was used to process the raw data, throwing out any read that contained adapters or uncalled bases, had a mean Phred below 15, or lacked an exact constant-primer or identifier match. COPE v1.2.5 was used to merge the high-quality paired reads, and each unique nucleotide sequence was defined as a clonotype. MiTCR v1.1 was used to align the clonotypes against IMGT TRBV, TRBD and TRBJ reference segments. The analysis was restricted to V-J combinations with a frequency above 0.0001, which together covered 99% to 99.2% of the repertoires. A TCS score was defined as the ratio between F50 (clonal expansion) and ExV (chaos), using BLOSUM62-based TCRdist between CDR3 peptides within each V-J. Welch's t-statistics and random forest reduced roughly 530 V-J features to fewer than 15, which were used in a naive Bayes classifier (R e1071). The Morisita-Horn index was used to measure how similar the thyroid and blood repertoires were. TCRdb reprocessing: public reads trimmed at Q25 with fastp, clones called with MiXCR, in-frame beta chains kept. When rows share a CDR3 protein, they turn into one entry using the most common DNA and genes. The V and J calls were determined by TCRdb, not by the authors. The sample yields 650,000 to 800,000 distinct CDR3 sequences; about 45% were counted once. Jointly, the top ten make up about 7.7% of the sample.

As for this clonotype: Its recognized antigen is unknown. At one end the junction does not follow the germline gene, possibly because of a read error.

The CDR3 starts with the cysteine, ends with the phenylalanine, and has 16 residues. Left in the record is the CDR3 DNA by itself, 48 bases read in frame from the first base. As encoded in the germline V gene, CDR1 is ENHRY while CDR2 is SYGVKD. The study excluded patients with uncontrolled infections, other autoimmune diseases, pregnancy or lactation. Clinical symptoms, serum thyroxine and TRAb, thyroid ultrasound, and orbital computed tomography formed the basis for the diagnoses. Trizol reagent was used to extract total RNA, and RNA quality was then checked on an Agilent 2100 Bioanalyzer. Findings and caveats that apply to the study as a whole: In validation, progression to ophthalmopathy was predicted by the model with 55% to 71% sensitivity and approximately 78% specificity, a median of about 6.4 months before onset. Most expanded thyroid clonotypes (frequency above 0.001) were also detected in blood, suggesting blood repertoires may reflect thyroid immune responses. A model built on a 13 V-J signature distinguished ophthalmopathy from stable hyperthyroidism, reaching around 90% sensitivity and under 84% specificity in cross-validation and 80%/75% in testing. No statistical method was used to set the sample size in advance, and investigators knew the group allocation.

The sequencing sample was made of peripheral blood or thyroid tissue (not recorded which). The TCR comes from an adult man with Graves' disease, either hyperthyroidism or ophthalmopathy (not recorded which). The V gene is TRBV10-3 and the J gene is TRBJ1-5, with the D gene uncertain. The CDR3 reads CASSEEVGSNNQPQHF. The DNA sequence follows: TGTGCCAGCAGTGAAGAAGTAGGCAGTAACAATCAGCCCCAGCATTTT.